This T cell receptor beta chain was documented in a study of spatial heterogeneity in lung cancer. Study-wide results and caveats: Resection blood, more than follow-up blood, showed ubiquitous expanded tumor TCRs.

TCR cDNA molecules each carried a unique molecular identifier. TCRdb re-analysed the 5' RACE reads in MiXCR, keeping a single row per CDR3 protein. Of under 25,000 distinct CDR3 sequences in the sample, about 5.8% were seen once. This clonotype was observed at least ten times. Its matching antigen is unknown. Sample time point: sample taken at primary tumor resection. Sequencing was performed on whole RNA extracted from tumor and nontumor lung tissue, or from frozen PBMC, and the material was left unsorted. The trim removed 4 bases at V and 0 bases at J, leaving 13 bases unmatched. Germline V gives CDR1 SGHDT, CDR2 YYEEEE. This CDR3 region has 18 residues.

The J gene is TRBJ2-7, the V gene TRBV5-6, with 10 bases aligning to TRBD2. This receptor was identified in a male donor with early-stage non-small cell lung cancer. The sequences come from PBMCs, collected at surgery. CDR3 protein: CASSPGVAGGIHSYEQYF. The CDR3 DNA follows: TGTGCCAGCAGCCCTGGAGTAGCGGGGGGAATCCACTCCTACGAGCAGTACTTC.